This T cell receptor beta chain was captured in a study of T cell responses to AZD1222 COVID-19 vaccine. Some clones are missing from TCRdb's copy, which holds only in-frame ones; the method was immunoSEQ multiplex PCR. The profile shows some 180,000 clones, roughly 85% of them singletons. Study conclusions and caveats: Repertoires were obtained only post-peak T cell response. Donors skewed white British and female; clonal diversity was possibly underestimated. Just a handful of AZD1222 recipients were seropositive at baseline.

In regard to this clone: Its antigen is not identified.

Germline assignment: CDR1 MRHNA and CDR2 SNTAGT. V was cut by 0 bases and J by 13 bases, with 10 bases left in between. The CDR3 has 13 amino acids. This receptor was obtained from an adult who received the AZD1222 COVID-19 vaccine. Sequenced here: peripheral blood, sampled 28 days after the second AZD1222 dose. The V gene is TRBV6-4, the J gene TRBJ2-6, with D perhaps TRBD2 (6 bases). The CDR3 DNA reads TGTGCCAGCAGTGACTCGGCAGGGAGGGTCCTGACTTTC. Amino acids: CASSDSAGRVLTF.